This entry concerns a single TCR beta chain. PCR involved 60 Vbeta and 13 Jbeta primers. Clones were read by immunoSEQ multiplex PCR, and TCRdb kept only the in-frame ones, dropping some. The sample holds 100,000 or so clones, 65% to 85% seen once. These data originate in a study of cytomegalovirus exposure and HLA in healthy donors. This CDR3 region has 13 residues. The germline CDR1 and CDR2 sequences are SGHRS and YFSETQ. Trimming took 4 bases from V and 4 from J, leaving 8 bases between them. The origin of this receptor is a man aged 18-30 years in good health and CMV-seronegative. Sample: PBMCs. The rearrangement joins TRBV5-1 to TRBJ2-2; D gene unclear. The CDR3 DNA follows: TGCGCCAGCAGCCGCACGGTCACCGGGGAGCTGTTTTTT. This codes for CASSRTVTGELFF.